The entry below gives a single T cell receptor beta chain sequence along with its context. Its antigen is not known. CDR1 is SGHAT and CDR2 is FQNNGV in the germline V gene. The CDR3 is 13 residues long. Trimming pared 5 bases from V and 5 bases from J, leaving 12 bases between. The data stem from a study of cytomegalovirus exposure and HLA in healthy donors. In the study overall: Around 80 million unique TCR sequences came from HLA-typed donors in an early release.

Vbeta (60) and Jbeta (13) primers were used in the PCR. Sequencing used immunoSEQ multiplex PCR; TCRdb keeps in-frame clones, though not all of them. Among around 150,000 clones listed, around four fifths were seen once. Study-wide results and caveats: Earlier analysis yielded a pattern in which most TCR beta V segments were productive about 87% or about 30% of the time. TCR association rates varied by HLA locus in a later analysis, with DRB1 highest and HLA-C lowest.

The sequence derives from a man younger than 40 in good health. Sequencing was performed on PBMCs. The chain has TRBV11-2 and TRBJ1-2; the D gene is possibly TRBD1 (6 bases). The CDR3 loop is CASSTDRAYGYTF. The CDR3, as DNA: TGTGCCAGCAGCACGGACAGAGCTTATGGCTACACCTTC.